Ten or more counts support the clone carrying this T cell receptor beta chain. What it binds is not known. These data are taken from a study of T cells in Graves' hyperthyroidism and ophthalmopathy. Whole-study context: Sampling of peripheral blood happened at initial diagnosis, prior to any treatment.

General observations from the study: The model identified upcoming ophthalmopathy a median 6.5 months ahead of onset.

Amplified regions were TCR beta CDR3 sequences from RNA transcripts. Primed by the HTBI set, a first-round RT-PCR was run on the TCR CDR3. MiXCR, run by TCRdb on the multiplex PCR reads, gives a single entry per CDR3 protein. Counted here are more than 300,000 distinct CDR3 sequences, roughly 13% occurring once; the ten biggest clones make up about 11%. Per germline, CDR1 SGHDT and CDR2 YYEEEE. Trimming cost V 4 bases and J 2 bases, with 11 bases left between them. The CDR3 extends over 14 amino acids. Uncontrolled infection, other autoimmune disease, pregnancy and lactation each barred patients from inclusion. Clinical symptoms, serum thyroxine and TRAb, thyroid ultrasound and orbital computed tomography were used for the diagnoses.

The sequenced material came from blood. The receptor comes from a woman aged 55 to 70 with Graves' hyperthyroidism. This chain joins TRBV5-6 and TRBJ2-3, with D possibly being TRBD1 (6 bases). The CDR3 spells CASSPGANTDTQYF. In DNA form, the CDR3 reads TGTGCCAGCAGCCCAGGGGCGAACACAGATACGCAGTATTTT. The variable domain in full, completed from reference TRBV5-6 and TRBJ2-3, reads DAGVTQSPTHLIKTRGQQVTLRCSPKSGHDTVSWYQQALGQGPQFIFQYYEEEERQRGNFPDRFSGHQFPNYSSELNVNALLLGDSALYLCASSPGANTDTQYFGPGTRLTVL.